By proportion, the clone carrying this T cell receptor (beta chain) is medium-sized. This sample also contains other DNA sequences that code for the same CDR3. MiXCR re-clonotyped the PCR reads for TCRdb. The table includes 13,000 to 15,000 clones, 25% to 35% detected once. This entry belongs to a study of metastatic and nonmetastatic thyroid tumors. Germline trimming cut 2 bases from V and 3 bases from J; bases unmatched to any gene: 0. CDR3 length: 14 amino acids. Germline loops: CDR1 DFQATT, CDR2 SNEGSKA (reference sequence). Each patient came to thyroid surgery without any prior treatment (of any kind).

The material sequenced was tumor tissue. This chain joins TRBV20-1 and TRBJ2-2, with 10 bases fitting TRBD2. This receptor was obtained from a male donor with papillary thyroid cancer or a benign thyroid nodule (not recorded which). Some clones in this sample may be carry-over from other donors' samples. The CDR3 nucleotides are TGCAGTGCTAGACTAGCGGGGGACACCGGGGAGCTGTTTTTT. This encodes CSARLAGDTGELFF.